The rows below give T cell receptor beta chains drawn from one sample of a study of T cells in localized non-small cell lung cancer. Sequencing was performed with immunoSEQ multiplex PCR; in TCRdb, only in-frame clones are kept and a portion is missing. The sample lists around 4,400 clones, around 94% occurring once. This sample comprised peripheral blood, obtained before any cancer treatment. All receptors come from a woman aged 35 to 75 with stage I lung adenocarcinoma. CDR3s include the opening cysteine and the closing phenylalanine or tryptophan. A D gene is named only where the DNA matches it firmly. Clone sizes are given selectively: once, few, many, or a class where the clone is expanded.

NA	TRBD1	15	TRBV7-7	TRBJ2-3	TGTGCTAGCAGCTTCCAGACAGGGGGTATAGATACGCAGTATTTT	CASSFQTGGIDTQYF
NA	NA	16	TRBV27	TRBJ2-3	TGTGCCAGCAATTCTCTGTTAGAGCTTAACACAGATACGCAGTATTTT	CASNSLLELNTDTQYF
NA	NA	17	TRBV7-9	TRBJ2-1	TGTGCCAGCAGCAAAGGCTCTTGGCGGGACTCCTACAATGAGCAGTTCTTC	CASSKGSWRDSYNEQFF
NA	TRBD2	17	TRBV29-1	TRBJ2-1	TGCAGCGCCTCCGGGACTAGCGGGAGGATCTCCTACAATGAGCAGTTCTTC	CSASGTSGRISYNEQFF
NA	NA	12	TRBV10-1	TRBJ2-5	TGCGCCAGCAGCAGGGGATCGGAGACCCAGTACTTC	CASSRGSETQYF
NA	TRBD1	15	TRBV10-3	TRBJ1-5	TGTGCCATCAGTGAGAGTACAGGGGACAATCAGCCCCAGCATTTT	CAISESTGDNQPQHF
NA	NA	16	TRBV7-3	TRBJ2-2	TGTGCCAGCAGCTTATCCGGGACCTCTGGGACCGGGGAGCTGTTTTTT	CASSLSGTSGTGELFF
NA	TRBD1	14	TRBV5-8	TRBJ1-1	TGTGCCAGCAGCCCCGACAGGGGGCACACTGAAGCTTTCTTT	CASSPDRGHTEAFF
NA	NA	17	TRBV28	TRBJ1-5	TGTGCCAGCAGTTTAATGTCAGGGGCTTATAGCAATCAGCCCCAGCATTTT	CASSLMSGAYSNQPQHF
once	TRBD2	16	TRBV9	TRBJ2-5	TGTGCCAGCAGCGTAACTAGCGGGAGGGCCCTGGAGACCCAGTACTTC	CASSVTSGRALETQYF
once	TRBD2	14	TRBV19	TRBJ2-3	TGTGCCAGTAGCCGTAGCGGGACGACAGATACGCAGTATTTT	CASSRSGTTDTQYF
NA	NA	14	TRBV10-3	TRBJ2-7	TGTGCCATCAGAAAGGGTGGTCCATCCTACGAGCAGTACTTC	CAIRKGGPSYEQYF
NA	NA	15	TRBV4-1	TRBJ1-4	TGCGCCAGCAGCCAAGCCATTGCAACTAATGAAAAACTGTTTTTT	CASSQAIATNEKLFF
NA	TRBD1	14	TRBV18	TRBJ2-7	TGTGCCAGCTCACCCGGGACAGAGAGACTCGAGCAGTACTTC	CASSPGTERLEQYF
once	NA	14	TRBV18	TRBJ2-1	TGTGCCAGCTCACCGGGCGGAGAGTACAATGAGCAGTTCTTC	CASSPGGEYNEQFF
NA	NA	15	TRBV21-1	TRBJ2-7	TGTGCCAGCAGCAAATGCTGGGACAGAACCTACGAGCAGTACTTC	CASSKCWDRTYEQYF
NA	NA	14	TRBV18	TRBJ1-1	TGTGCCAGCTCACCAAGTTCCATGAACACTGAAGCTTTCTTT	CASSPSSMNTEAFF
NA	TRBD2	18	TRBV29-1	TRBJ2-1	TGCAGCGTTGAAAAGTCTAGCGGAGCCTTGAGCTCCTACAATGAGCAGTTCTTC	CSVEKSSGALSSYNEQFF
NA	NA	17	TRBV13	TRBJ1-3	TGTGCCAGCAGCTCCCGACAGTTTAGGCCCTCTGGAAACACCATATATTTT	CASSSRQFRPSGNTIYF
NA	NA	13	TRBV5-4	TRBJ2-7	TGTGCCAGCAGCTTGGACAACGCCTACGAGCAGTACTTC	CASSLDNAYEQYF
once	NA	17	TRBV5-6	TRBJ2-1	TGTGCCAGCAGCTCCGTTGTCGGGGGTGGCTACTACAATGAGCAGTTCTTC	CASSSVVGGGYYNEQFF
NA	NA	14	TRBV10-3	TRBJ2-3	TGTGCCATCGCAGGAGGACAAGGCACAGATACGCAGTATTTT	CAIAGGQGTDTQYF
NA	TRBD2	18	TRBV5-1	TRBJ2-2	TGCGCCAGCAGCGCCGGGACTAGCGGGAGGGTGAACACCGGGGAGCTGTTTTTT	CASSAGTSGRVNTGELFF
NA	TRBD2	12	TRBV6-6	TRBJ2-7	TGTGCCAGCGGGGGACTAGGGCTCGAGCAGTACTTC	CASGGLGLEQYF
once	NA	16	TRBV6-6	TRBJ1-3	TGTGCCAGCAGTCATCCCGGGGTTAGCTCTGGAAACACCATATATTTT	CASSHPGVSSGNTIYF
NA	TRBD2	14	TRBV7-9	TRBJ2-5	TGTGCCAGCGGGGGACTACCGCTCCAAGAGACCCAGTACTTC	CASGGLPLQETQYF
NA	TRBD2	15	TRBV30	TRBJ2-1	TGTGCCTGGAGTGTATTAGGCGGGAGCAGGAATGAGCAGTTCTTC	CAWSVLGGSRNEQFF
once	NA	15	TRBV12-5	TRBJ1-6	TGTGCTAGTGGTTTGCTAGCAGGAGCCGATTCACCCCTCCACTTT	CASGLLAGADSPLHF
NA	NA	16	TRBV15	TRBJ1-5	TGTGCCACCAGCAGAGATTACAGGGAACCAAATCAGCCCCAGCATTTT	CATSRDYREPNQPQHF
NA	NA	15	TRBV7-3	TRBJ2-4	TGTGCCAGCAGCTTACAGGGGGGAGCCAAAAACATTCAGTACTTC	CASSLQGGAKNIQYF
NA	NA	16	TRBV6-1	TRBJ2-1	TGTGCCAGCAGTGAAGCGGTCTGGAGCTCCTACAATGAGCAGTTCTTC	CASSEAVWSSYNEQFF
once	TRBD1	12	TRBV6-6	TRBJ2-7	TGTGCCAGCAGTTCCCCGGACAGGTACGCGTACTTC	CASSSPDRYAYF
NA	NA	11	TRBV30	TRBJ2-3	TGTGCCTGGATAAGGACAGATACGCAGTATTTT	CAWIRTDTQYF
NA	NA	14	TRBV4-2	TRBJ1-1	TGTGCCAGCAGCCAAGAGCCTGGGAACACTGAAGCTTTCTTT	CASSQEPGNTEAFF
NA	NA	13	TRBV2	TRBJ1-4	TGTGCCAGCAGCTCGTTGCCGAATGAAAAACTGTTTTTT	CASSSLPNEKLFF
NA	TRBD1	15	TRBV6-5	TRBJ1-2	TGTGCCAGCAGACGACAGGGGTTTGAGAACTATGGCTACACCTTC	CASRRQGFENYGYTF
NA	NA	15	TRBV30	TRBJ2-1	TGTGCCTGGATGGATGGAAGGGTATCCTACAATGAGCAGTTCTTC	CAWMDGRVSYNEQFF
NA	NA	14	TRBV11-2	TRBJ1-1	TGTGCCAGCAGCGGAGGGCGTCTTAACACTGAAGCTTTCTTT	CASSGGRLNTEAFF
once	NA	15	TRBV5-1	TRBJ2-2	TGCGCCAGCAGCTTGGGAGGGTCGGGTACCGGGGAGCTGTTTTTT	CASSLGGSGTGELFF
NA	NA	17	TRBV7-9	TRBJ2-3	TGTGCCAGCAGCCCGAATGGACGGTCCAATTTTAGAGATACGCAGTATTTT	CASSPNGRSNFRDTQYF
NA	NA	16	TRBV2	TRBJ2-1	TGTGCCAGCCTCCGACTAGTTTCCCCCTCCTACAATGAGCAGTTCTTC	CASLRLVSPSYNEQFF
NA	TRBD1	15	TRBV4-1	TRBJ1-4	TGCGCCAGCAGCCAACTACAGGGGGCGCGGGAAAAACTGTTTTTT	CASSQLQGAREKLFF
NA	TRBD1	14	TRBV6-5	TRBJ2-1	TGTGCCAGCAGCCCATCAGGGGGCTACAATGAGCAGTTCTTC	CASSPSGGYNEQFF
NA	NA	14	TRBV19	TRBJ2-1	TGTGCCAGTAGTCAGAGTTACGTCTACAATGAGCAGTTCTTC	CASSQSYVYNEQFF
NA	NA	17	TRBV10-1	TRBJ2-2	TGCGCCAGCAGTGAGTTTACGAAGCCCCCGGGGACCGGGGAGCTGTTTTTT	CASSEFTKPPGTGELFF
NA	NA	11	TRBV12-2	TRBJ2-7	TGTGCAAGTCGCTTAGTCCACGAGCAGTACTTC	CASRLVHEQYF
NA	TRBD1	17	TRBV5-4	TRBJ1-1	TGTGCCAGCAGCTTGCGCTTATCAGGGGGCCAGAACACTGAAGCTTTCTTT	CASSLRLSGGQNTEAFF
NA	TRBD1	15	TRBV30	TRBJ1-5	TGTGCCTGGACAGGGGGGCAAGTAGGGAATCAGCCCCAGCATTTT	CAWTGGQVGNQPQHF
NA	NA	10	TRBV20-1	TRBJ2-5	TGCAGTGCTAACCGGGACATATCCCACTTC	CSANRDISHF
NA	TRBD1	15	TRBV7-3	TRBJ2-1	TGTGCCAGCAGCATCTGGGACAGGGCGGGTGATGAGCAGTTCTTC	CASSIWDRAGDEQFF
NA	NA	13	TRBV9	TRBJ1-1	TGTGCCAGCAGCGTAGGGCCGAACACTGAAGCTTTCTTT	CASSVGPNTEAFF